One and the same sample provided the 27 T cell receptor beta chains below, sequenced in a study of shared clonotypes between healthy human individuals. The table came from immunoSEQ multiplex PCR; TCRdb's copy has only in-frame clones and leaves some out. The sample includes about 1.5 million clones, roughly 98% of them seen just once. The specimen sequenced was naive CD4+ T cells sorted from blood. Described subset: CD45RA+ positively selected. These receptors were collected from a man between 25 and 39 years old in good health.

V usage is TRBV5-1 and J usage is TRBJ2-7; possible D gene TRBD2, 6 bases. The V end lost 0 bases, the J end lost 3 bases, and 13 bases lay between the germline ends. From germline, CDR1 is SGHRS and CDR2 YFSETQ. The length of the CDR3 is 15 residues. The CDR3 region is CASSLVTGVDYEQYF. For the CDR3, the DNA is TGCGCCAGCAGCTTGGTGACGGGAGTCGACTACGAGCAGTACTTC.

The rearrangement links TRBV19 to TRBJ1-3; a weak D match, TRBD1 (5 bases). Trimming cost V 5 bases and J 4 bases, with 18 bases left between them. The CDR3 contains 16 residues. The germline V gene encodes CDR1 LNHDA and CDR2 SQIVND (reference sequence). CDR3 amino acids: CASSLDRPGTGNTIYF. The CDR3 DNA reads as TGTGCCAGTAGTCTCGACAGACCAGGGACGGGAAACACCATATATTTT. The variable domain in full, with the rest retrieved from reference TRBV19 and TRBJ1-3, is DGGITQSPKYLFRKEGQNVTLSCEQNLNHDAMYWYRQDPGQGLRLIYYSQIVNDFQKGDIAEGYSVSREKKESFPLTVTSAQKNPTAFYLCASSLDRPGTGNTIYFGEGSWLTVV.

The CDR3 nucleotides are TGTGCCACCACCGGGACAGGGACGTTTTTTGGGCCCGGGGAGACCCAGTACTTC. This sequence encodes CATTGTGTFFGPGETQYF. This chain connects TRBV28 to TRBJ2-5, with 9 bases matching TRBD1. CDR3 length: 18 amino acids. From germline, CDR1 is MDHEN and CDR2 SYDVKM. Losses at the gene ends were 10 bases for V and 5 bases for J; bases not matched to a gene: 23.

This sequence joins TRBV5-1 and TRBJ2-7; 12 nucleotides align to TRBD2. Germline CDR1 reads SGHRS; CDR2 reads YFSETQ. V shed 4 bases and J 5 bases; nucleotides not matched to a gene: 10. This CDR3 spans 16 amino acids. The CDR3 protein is CASSPGLAGLWDEQYF. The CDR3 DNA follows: TGCGCCAGCAGCCCCGGACTAGCGGGATTGTGGGACGAGCAGTACTTC. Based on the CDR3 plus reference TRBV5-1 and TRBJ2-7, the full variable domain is KAGVTQTPRYLIKTRGQQVTLSCSPISGHRSVSWYQQTPGQGLQFLFEYFSETQRNKGNFPGRFSGRQFSNSRSEMNVSTLELGDSALYLCASSPGLAGLWDEQYFGPGTRLTVT.

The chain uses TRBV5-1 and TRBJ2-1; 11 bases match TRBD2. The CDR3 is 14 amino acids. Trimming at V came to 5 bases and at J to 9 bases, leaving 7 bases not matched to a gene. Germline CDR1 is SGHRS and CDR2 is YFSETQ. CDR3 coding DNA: TGCGCCAGCAGGACTAGCGGGACCTCTGGTGAGCAGTTCTTC. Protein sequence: CASRTSGTSGEQFF.

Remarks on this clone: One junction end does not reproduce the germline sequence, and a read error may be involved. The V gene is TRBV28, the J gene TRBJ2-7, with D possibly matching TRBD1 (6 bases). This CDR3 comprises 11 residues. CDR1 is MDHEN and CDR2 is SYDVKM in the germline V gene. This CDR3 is CASSTARGVHF. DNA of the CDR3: TGTGCCAGCAGTACCGCCAGGGGAGTGCACTTC.

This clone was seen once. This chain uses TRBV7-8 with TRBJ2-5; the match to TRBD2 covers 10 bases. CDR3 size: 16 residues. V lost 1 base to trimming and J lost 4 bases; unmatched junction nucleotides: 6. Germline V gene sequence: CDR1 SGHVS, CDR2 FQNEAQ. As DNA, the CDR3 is TGTGCCAGCAGCTTAGTGCCAGCGGGAGGGCCAGAGACCCAGTACTTC. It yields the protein CASSLVPAGGPETQYF.

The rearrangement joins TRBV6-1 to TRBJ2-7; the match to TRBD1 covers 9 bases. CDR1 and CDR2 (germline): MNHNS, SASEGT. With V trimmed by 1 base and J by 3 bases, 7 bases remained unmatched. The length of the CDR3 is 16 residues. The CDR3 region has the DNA TGTGCCAGCAGTGAAGAGGACAGGGGTATTCTCTACGAGCAGTACTTC. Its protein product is CASSEEDRGILYEQYF.

The CDR3 DNA sequence: TGTGCCAGCAGTTCGGACAGGGGGCCGTATCAGCCCCAGCATTTT. Amino acid sequence: CASSSDRGPYQPQHF. V gene TRBV7-2 combines with J gene TRBJ1-5; 11 bases match TRBD1. This CDR3 is built from 15 residues. Germline V lookup: CDR1 SGHTA, CDR2 FQGNSA. The V and J ends lost 6 bases and 5 bases, in that order; junction bases with no gene match: 6.

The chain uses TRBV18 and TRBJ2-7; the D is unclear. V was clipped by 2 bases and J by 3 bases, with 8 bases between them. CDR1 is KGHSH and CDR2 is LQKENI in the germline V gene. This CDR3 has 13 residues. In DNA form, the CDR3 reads TGTGCCAGCTCACCAGCGGTTTACTACGAGCAGTACTTC. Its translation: CASSPAVYYEQYF.

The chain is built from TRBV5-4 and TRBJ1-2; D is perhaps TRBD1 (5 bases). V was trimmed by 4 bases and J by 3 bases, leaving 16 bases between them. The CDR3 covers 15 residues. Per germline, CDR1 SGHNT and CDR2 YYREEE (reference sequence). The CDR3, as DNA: TGTGCCAGCAGCACTCCCCTCGGGGGAGACTATGGCTACACCTTC. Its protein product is CASSTPLGGDYGYTF.

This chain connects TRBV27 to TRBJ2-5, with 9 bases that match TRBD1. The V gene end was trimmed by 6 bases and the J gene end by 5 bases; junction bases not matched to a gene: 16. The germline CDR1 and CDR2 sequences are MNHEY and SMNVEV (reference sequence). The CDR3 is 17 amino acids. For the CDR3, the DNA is TGTGCCAGCAGACCACTCTCCGGGACAGGGAACATGGAGACCCAGTACTTC. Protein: CASRPLSGTGNMETQYF.

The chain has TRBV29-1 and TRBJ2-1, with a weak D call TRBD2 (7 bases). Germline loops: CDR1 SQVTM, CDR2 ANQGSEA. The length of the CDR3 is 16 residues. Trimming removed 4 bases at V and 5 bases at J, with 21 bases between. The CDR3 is CSVVGLQGLSHNEQFF. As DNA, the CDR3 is TGCAGCGTTGTGGGACTACAGGGTCTTTCTCACAATGAGCAGTTCTTC.

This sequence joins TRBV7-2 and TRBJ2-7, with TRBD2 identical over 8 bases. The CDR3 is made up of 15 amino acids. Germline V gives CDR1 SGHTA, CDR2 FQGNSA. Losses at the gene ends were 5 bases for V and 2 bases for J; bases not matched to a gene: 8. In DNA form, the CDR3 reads TGTGCCAGCAGCCCGAGGGGCGGGGGGACCTACGAGCAGTACTTC. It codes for CASSPRGGGTYEQYF.

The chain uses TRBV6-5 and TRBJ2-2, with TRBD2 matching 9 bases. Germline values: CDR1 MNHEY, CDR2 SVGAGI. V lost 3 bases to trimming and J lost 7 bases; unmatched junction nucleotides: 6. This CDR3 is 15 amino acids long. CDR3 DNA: TGTGCCAGCAGTTATACTAGCGGGTCCGACGGGGAGCTGTTTTTT. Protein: CASSYTSGSDGELFF.

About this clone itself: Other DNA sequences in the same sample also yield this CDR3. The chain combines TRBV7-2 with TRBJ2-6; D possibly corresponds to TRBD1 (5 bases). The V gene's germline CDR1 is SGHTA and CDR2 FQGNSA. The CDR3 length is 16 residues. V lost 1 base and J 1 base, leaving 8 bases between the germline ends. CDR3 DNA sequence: TGTGCCAGCAGCTTAGTTGCAGGGTCTGGGGCCAACGTCCTGACTTTC. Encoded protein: CASSLVAGSGANVLTF. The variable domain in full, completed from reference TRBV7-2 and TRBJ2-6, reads GAGVSQSPSNKVTEKGKDVELRCDPISGHTALYWYRQSLGQGLEFLIYFQGNSAPDKSGLPSDRFSAERTGGSVSTLTIQRTQQEDSAVYLCASSLVAGSGANVLTFGAGSRLTVL.

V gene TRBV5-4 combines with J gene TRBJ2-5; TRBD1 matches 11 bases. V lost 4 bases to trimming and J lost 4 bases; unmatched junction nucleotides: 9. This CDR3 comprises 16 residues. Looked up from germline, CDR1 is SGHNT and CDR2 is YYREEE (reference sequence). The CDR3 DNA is TGTGCCAGCAGCGGCGGACAGGGGGCGCTGGGAGAGACCCAGTACTTC. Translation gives CASSGGQGALGETQYF.

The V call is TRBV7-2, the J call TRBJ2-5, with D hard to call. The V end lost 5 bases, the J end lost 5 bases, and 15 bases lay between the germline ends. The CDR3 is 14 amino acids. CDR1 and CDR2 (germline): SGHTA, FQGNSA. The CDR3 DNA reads TGTGCCAGCAGCCCTCGGACCGGCAGGGAGACCCAGTACTTC. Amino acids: CASSPRTGRETQYF.

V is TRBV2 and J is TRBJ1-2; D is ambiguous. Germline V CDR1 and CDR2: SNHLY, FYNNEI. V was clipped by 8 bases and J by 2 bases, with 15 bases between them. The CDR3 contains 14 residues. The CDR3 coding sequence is TGTGCCAGCCTCAAAACCTGGGCCAACTATGGCTACACCTTC. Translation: CASLKTWANYGYTF.

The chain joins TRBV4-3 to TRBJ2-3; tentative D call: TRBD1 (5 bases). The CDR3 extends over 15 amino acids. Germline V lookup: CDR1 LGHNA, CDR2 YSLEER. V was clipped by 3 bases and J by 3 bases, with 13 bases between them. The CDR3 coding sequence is TGCGCCAGCAGCCAGGGCCTCCAGGGAACAGATACGCAGTATTTT. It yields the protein CASSQGLQGTDTQYF.

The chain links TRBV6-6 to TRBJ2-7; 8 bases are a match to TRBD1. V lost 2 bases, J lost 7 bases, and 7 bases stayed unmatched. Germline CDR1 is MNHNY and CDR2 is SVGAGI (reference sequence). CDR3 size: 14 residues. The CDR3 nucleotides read TGTGCCAGCAGTTACCAGGGACAGGTTGGGGAGCAGTACTTC. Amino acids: CASSYQGQVGEQYF.

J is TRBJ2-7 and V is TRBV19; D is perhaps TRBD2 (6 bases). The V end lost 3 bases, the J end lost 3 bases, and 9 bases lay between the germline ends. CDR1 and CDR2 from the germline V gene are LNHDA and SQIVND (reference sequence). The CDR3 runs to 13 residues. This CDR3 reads CASSIQTSYEQYF. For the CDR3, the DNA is TGTGCCAGTAGTATCCAGACTAGCTACGAGCAGTACTTC.

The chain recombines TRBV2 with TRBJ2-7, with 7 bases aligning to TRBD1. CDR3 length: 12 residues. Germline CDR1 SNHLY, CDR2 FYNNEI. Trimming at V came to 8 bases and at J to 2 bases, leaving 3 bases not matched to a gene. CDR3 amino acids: CASGQEAYEQYF. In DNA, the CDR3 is TGTGCCAGCGGACAGGAGGCCTACGAGCAGTACTTC.

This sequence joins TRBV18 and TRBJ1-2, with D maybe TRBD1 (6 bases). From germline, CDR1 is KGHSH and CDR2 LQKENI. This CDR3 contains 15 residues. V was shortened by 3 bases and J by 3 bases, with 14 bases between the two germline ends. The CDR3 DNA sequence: TGTGCCAGCTCACCCTTCGACAGGACTGACTATGGCTACACCTTC. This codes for CASSPFDRTDYGYTF.

CDR3 sequence (DNA): TGCGCCAGCAGCTTGGGTTATCAGGGTCAAGACGGCGATGGCTACACCTTC. It translates to CASSLGYQGQDGDGYTF. The chain carries TRBV5-1 and TRBJ1-2; D is perhaps TRBD1 (5 bases). Germline V gene data show CDR1 as SGHRS and CDR2 as YFSETQ. This CDR3 is built from 17 residues. V was pared by 0 bases and J by 6 bases, with 21 bases between. Looking up the rest from reference TRBV5-1 and TRBJ1-2 gives the full variable domain: KAGVTQTPRYLIKTRGQQVTLSCSPISGHRSVSWYQQTPGQGLQFLFEYFSETQRNKGNFPGRFSGRQFSNSRSEMNVSTLELGDSALYLCASSLGYQGQDGDGYTFGSGTRLTVV.

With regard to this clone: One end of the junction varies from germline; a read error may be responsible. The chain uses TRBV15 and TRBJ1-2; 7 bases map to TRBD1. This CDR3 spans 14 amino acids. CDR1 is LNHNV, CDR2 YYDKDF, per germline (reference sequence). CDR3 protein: CATSSKVRQGEMGF. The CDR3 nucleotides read TGTGCCACCAGCAGCAAAGTGCGACAGGGAGAGATGGGCTTC.

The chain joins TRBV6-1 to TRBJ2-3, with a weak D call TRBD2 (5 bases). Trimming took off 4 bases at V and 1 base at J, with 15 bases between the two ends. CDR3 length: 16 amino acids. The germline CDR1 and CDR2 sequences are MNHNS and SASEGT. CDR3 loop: CASSVFSVGGTDTQYF. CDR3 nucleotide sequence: TGTGCCAGCAGTGTTTTCAGTGTGGGAGGCACAGATACGCAGTATTTT.